A single TCR beta chain is shown here with its context. These data come from a study of T cell changes during pregnancy in multiple sclerosis. Profiled with immunoSEQ multiplex PCR; TCRdb holds only in-frame clones, not every one. The table lists about 44,000 clones, 80% to 90% of them singletons. The germline V gene encodes CDR1 ENHRY and CDR2 SYGVKD. The CDR3 spans 15 residues. The sample was CD4+ T cells from peripheral blood mononuclear cells, taken after pregnancy. The J gene is TRBJ2-1, the V gene TRBV10-3; TRBD2 might be the D (6 bases). This receptor was taken from a female donor with multiple sclerosis, enrolled in a pregnancy study. The CDR3 coding sequence is TGTGCTACATCGACGCGCAGCGGTACGGGGGATGAGCAGTTCTTC. Translated, it gives CATSTRSGTGDEQFF.